This T cell receptor beta chain was retrieved from a study of blood T cells in healthy people across ages. General study findings and limits: Estimated diversity, derived from one million T cells, was regarded as an underestimate.

Donation came from healthy Caucasian individuals in Russia who were aged 6 to 90. The CDR3 runs 16 residues. Per germline, CDR1 SNHLY and CDR2 FYNNEI. A second PCR of 7 to 11 cycles used a sample-barcoded 5' primer and a J-beta primer mix. One entry per CDR3 protein results from TCRdb running MiXCR on the 5' RACE reads. The data show over a million distinct CDR3 sequences, with roughly a quarter seen just once and approximately 0.7% held by the top ten. Remarks on this clonotype: The antigen is undetermined.

These records were also assigned to another study, of T cells of mothers and their children. As that study records: Donors were three healthy Caucasian mothers and their six children. Sample barcodes and 2-4 random nucleotides were added by the M1S primer of the second PCR.

V gene TRBV2 combines with J gene TRBJ2-1; a possible D gene is TRBD1 (5 bases). Gene TRBJ2-7 matches the end of the DNA better, so the J call may be wrong. Specimen: blood. This sequence was found in a girl aged 2-10 years in good health. CDR3 residues: CASSERGSTSDYEQYF. The CDR3 DNA reads as TGTGCCAGCAGTGAAAGGGGATCAACTTCAGACTACGAGCAGTACTTC.